The 5 T cell receptor beta chains in this list originate from one sample, sequenced in a study of tumor and adjacent non-tumor tissue in lung cancer. The library came from three nested PCR rounds adapted from ARM-PCR protocols. TCRdb fed the multiplex PCR reads into MiXCR, producing one record per CDR3 protein. The table has about 44,000 distinct CDR3 sequences, less than 70% seen once. No cell sorting was done before RNA was extracted from the tissue. The normal lung tissue was taken more than 3 cm from the tumor edge. Material: distant non-tumor lung tissue. The receptor source for this set is a woman aged 40 to 55 with non-small cell lung cancer.

As concerns this clonotype: With a much larger clone just one base away, this may be a read error. This CDR3 is missing its conserved last phenylalanine or tryptophan, likely due to a read error. The chain is built from TRBV5-1 and TRBJ1-2; tentatively, D is TRBD1 (5 bases). Germline V gene sequence: CDR1 SGHRS, CDR2 YFSETQ. V dropped 4 bases and J dropped 8 bases, with 15 bases sitting between them. The CDR3 runs 13 residues. CDR3 sequence reads: CASSTGTLQGYTV. In DNA form, the CDR3 reads TGCGCCAGCAGCACCGGGACCCTGCAAGGCTACACCGTC.

This clonotype was picked up many times. This chain uses TRBV12-3 or TRBV12-4 with TRBJ1-5; D remains ambiguous. The CDR3 is made up of 13 amino acids. The V end lost 2 bases, the J end lost 6 bases, and 8 bases lay between the germline ends. CDR3 sequence reads: CASSLFRTQPQHF. CDR3 nucleotides: TGTGCCAGCAGTTTATTCCGTACTCAGCCCCAGCATTTT.

In this sample, this clonotype turned up many times. The rearrangement uses TRBV29-1 and TRBJ2-2, with D perhaps matching TRBD2 (5 bases). Trimming shortened V by 0 bases and J by 0 bases, and 11 bases separated the two germline ends. CDR1 and CDR2 (germline): SQVTM, ANQGSEA. The CDR3 runs 16 residues. The DNA for the CDR3 is TGCAGCGTTGAAGATGGGTTACTAGCGAACACCGGGGAGCTGTTTTTT. This sequence encodes CSVEDGLLANTGELFF.

Regarding this clonotype: Compared with germline, one end of the junction differs, possibly owing to a read error. The chain is built from TRBV4-1 and TRBJ2-2; 8 bases map to TRBD1. Germline loops: CDR1 MGHRA, CDR2 YSYEKL. The CDR3 spans 14 residues. The CDR3 is CASSLRTGNGELFF. In DNA, the CDR3 is TGCGCCAGCAGCCTGCGGACAGGGAACGGGGAGCTGTTTTTC.

The rearrangement joins TRBV11-2 to TRBJ2-5, with D unresolved. The CDR3 has 13 amino acids. V was shortened by 11 bases and J by 1 base, with 14 bases between the two germline ends. Germline-derived CDR1 and CDR2 are SGHAT and FQNNGV. In DNA form, the CDR3 reads TGTGCCGGCACCCAACGATTCCAAGAGACCCAGTACTTC. Its translation is CAGTQRFQETQYF.